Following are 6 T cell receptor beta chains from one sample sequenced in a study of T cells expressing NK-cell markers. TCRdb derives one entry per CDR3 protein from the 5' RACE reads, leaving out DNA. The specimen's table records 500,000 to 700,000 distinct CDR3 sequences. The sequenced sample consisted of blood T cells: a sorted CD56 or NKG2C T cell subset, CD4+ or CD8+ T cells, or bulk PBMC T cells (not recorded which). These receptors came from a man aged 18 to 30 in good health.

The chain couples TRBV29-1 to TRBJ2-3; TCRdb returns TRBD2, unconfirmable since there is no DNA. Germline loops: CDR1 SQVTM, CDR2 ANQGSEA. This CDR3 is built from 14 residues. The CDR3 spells CSALSPQPTDTQYF.

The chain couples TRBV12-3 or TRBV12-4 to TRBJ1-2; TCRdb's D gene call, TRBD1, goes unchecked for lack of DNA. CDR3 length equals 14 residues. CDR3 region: CASSLSSGSYGYTF.

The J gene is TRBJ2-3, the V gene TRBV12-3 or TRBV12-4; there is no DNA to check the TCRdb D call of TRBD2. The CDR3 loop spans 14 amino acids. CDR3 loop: CASSATRNRDTQYF.

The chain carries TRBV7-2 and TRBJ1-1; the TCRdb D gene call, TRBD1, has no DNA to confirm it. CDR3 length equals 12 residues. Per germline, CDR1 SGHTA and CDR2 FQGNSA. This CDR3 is CASSFMSAAAFF.

The CDR3 sequence is CASSLGDSHYGYTF. The chain employs TRBV7-9 and TRBJ1-2; checking the TCRdb D call of TRBD1 is not possible without DNA. This CDR3 spans 14 amino acids. Germline CDR1 and CDR2: SEHNR and FQNEAQ (reference sequence).

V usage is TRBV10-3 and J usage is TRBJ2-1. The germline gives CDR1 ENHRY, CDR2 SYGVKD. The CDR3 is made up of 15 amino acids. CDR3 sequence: CAISQEVSSYNEQFF.